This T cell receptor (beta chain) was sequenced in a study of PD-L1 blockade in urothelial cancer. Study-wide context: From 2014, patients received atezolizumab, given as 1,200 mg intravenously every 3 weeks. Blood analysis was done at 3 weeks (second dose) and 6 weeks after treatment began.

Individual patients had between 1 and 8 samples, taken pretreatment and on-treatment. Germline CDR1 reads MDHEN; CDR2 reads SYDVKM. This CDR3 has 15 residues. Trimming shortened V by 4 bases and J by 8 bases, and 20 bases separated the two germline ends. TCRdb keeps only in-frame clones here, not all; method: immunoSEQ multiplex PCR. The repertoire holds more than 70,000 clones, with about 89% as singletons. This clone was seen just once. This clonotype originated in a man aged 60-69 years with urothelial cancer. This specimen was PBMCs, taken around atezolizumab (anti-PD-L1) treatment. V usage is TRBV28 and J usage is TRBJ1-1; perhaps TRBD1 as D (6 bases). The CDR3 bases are TGTGCCAGCAGTTCGCCGACCGCAGGGGAAACCGAAGCTTTCTTT. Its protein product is CASSSPTAGETEAFF.